This T cell receptor beta chain comes out of a study of cytomegalovirus exposure and HLA in healthy donors. On this clone itself: Its specificity is not known.

General observations from the study: TCR beta chains numbering approximately 150 were designated cytomegalovirus-associated.

The CDR3 runs to 19 residues. V lost 1 base and J lost 2; bases outside the gene matches: 14. The germline V gene encodes CDR1 GTSNPN and CDR2 SVGIG (reference sequence). Assay used: immunoSEQ multiplex PCR; TCRdb lists only in-frame clones, some missing. Of 100,000 to 150,000 clones listed, roughly 87% are singletons. The TCR sequence derives from a woman younger than 30 in good health and CMV-seronegative. The rearrangement uses TRBV30 and TRBJ2-3, with TRBD2 matching over 11 bases. The source material was PBMCs. The CDR3 spells CAWSGWEASGRTITDTQYF. CDR3 DNA: TGTGCCTGGAGTGGTTGGGAGGCTAGCGGGAGGACGATCACAGATACGCAGTATTTT.